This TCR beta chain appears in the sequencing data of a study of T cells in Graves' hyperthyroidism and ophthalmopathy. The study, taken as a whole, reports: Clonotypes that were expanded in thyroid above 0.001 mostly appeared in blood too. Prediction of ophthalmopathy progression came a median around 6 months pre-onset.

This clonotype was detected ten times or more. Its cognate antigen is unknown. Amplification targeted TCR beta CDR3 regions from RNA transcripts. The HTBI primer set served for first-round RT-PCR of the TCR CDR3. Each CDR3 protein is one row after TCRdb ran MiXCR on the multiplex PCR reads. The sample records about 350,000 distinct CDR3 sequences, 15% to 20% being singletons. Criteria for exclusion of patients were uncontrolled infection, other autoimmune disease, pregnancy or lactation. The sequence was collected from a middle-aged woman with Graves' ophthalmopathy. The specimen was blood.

The CDR3 DNA reads TGTGCCAGCAGTCTTCTAGCGGGAGAAACCGGGGAGCTGTTTTTT. It is translated as CASSLLAGETGELFF. The rearrangement joins TRBV6-1 to TRBJ2-2, with TRBD2 identical over 10 bases. Trimming removed 5 bases from V and 5 bases from J; junction bases left unmatched: 5. CDR1 is MNHNS and CDR2 is SASEGT in the germline V gene. CDR3 length: 15 amino acids.